This T cell receptor beta chain was identified in a study of cytomegalovirus exposure and HLA in healthy donors. Whole-study context: A prior analysis found about 120 million unique TCR beta sequences from roughly 180 million T cells. Findings and caveats of the study: On later analysis, the bulk of CMV-associated TCR beta chains appeared to be HLA-restricted. Excluded: some indistinguishable V segments such as TRBV6-2 and TRBV6-3. One variant, a missense change in DCLRE1C, was linked in a later analysis to TCR beta V- and J-gene trimming.

Trimming cost V 1 base and J 9 bases; bases outside gene matches: 6. Per germline, CDR1 SGHRS and CDR2 YFSETQ. The CDR3 runs to 15 residues. Primers for the PCR totalled 60 Vbeta and 13 Jbeta. The data were produced by immunoSEQ multiplex PCR, yet TCRdb's version contains in-frame clones alone and is incomplete. The data show 150,000 to 200,000 clones, 65% to 75% seen once. This clone came up a few times. Its specificity is unknown. The sequencing sample was made of PBMCs. The chain joins TRBV5-1 to TRBJ2-6; 8 bases agree with TRBD2. The sequence was collected from a human donor in good health. This CDR3 is CASSLFRGGDNVLTF. CDR3 nucleotide sequence: TGCGCCAGCAGCTTGTTCCGGGGGGGCGACAACGTCCTGACTTTC.